Listed here are 22 T cell receptor beta chains from one sample, sequenced in a study of glioma-infiltrating T cells after dendritic cell vaccination. TCRdb keeps only in-frame clones here, not all; method: immunoSEQ multiplex PCR. The table records 55,000 to 75,000 clones, 65% to 90% of them present only once. Sequences were derived from blood, sampled before dendritic cell vaccination. These receptors all come from a human donor with glioblastoma.

The chain carries TRBV7-8 and TRBJ1-2, with 7 bases identical to TRBD1. The germline gives CDR1 SGHVS, CDR2 FQNEAQ. With 5 bases clipped from V and 4 bases from J, the junction kept 10 bases outside the gene matches. This CDR3 has 15 residues. CDR3 protein: CASSAQGQSFYGYTF. The CDR3 DNA is TGTGCCAGCAGCGCTCAGGGACAGAGTTTCTATGGCTACACCTTC.

The chain joins TRBV4-1 to TRBJ1-2, with 7 bases lining up with TRBD1. In germline, CDR1 is MGHRA, CDR2 YSYEKL. The V gene end was trimmed by 2 bases and the J gene end by 3 bases; junction bases not matched to a gene: 6. The CDR3 covers 15 residues. CDR3 bases: TGCGCCAGCAGCCAAACTAGGGACAGCTACTATGGCTACACCTTC. Translation: CASSQTRDSYYGYTF.

V is TRBV7-2 and J is TRBJ2-2; 12 bases map to TRBD2. Germline V gene lookup returns CDR1 SGHTA and CDR2 FQGNSA. This CDR3 contains 15 residues. Trimming at V came to 5 bases and at J to 5 bases, leaving 3 bases not matched to a gene. CDR3 bases: TGTGCCAGCAGCCCCGGACTAGCGGGGACCGGGGAGCTGTTTTTT. Encoded protein: CASSPGLAGTGELFF.

The V call is TRBV7-8, the J call TRBJ1-5; D is uncertain. V was pared by 5 bases and J by 5 bases, with 10 bases between. Germline V gives CDR1 SGHVS, CDR2 FQNEAQ. This CDR3 spans 13 amino acids. CDR3 amino acids: CASSQRGDQPQHF. For the CDR3, the DNA is TGTGCCAGCAGCCAACGGGGAGATCAGCCCCAGCATTTT.

In this sample, this clone turned up a few times. The chain links TRBV7-2 to TRBJ2-7; a possible D gene is TRBD2 (6 bases). Trimming cost V 1 base and J 3 bases, with 13 bases left between them. Germline CDR1 and CDR2: SGHTA and FQGNSA. This CDR3 is built from 15 residues. DNA of the CDR3: TGTGCCAGCAGCTTAGGGCTAGCGACCTACTACGAGCAGTACTTC. The encoded protein is CASSLGLATYYEQYF. Full variable domain (outside the CDR3, taken from reference TRBV7-2 and TRBJ2-7): GAGVSQSPSNKVTEKGKDVELRCDPISGHTALYWYRQSLGQGLEFLIYFQGNSAPDKSGLPSDRFSAERTGGSVSTLTIQRTQQEDSAVYLCASSLGLATYYEQYFGPGTRLTVT.

The J gene is TRBJ2-2, the V gene TRBV30, with a weak D call TRBD1 (6 bases). V was cut by 4 bases and J by 0 bases, with 9 bases left in between. CDR3 length equals 14 residues. Germline V gene sequence: CDR1 GTSNPN, CDR2 SVGIG (reference sequence). CDR3 protein: CAWIDRSNTGELFF. The CDR3 DNA sequence: TGTGCCTGGATAGACAGGTCGAACACCGGGGAGCTGTTTTTT.

The rearrangement links TRBV9 to TRBJ2-1, with 8 bases that match TRBD2. Per the germline V gene, CDR1 is SGDLS and CDR2 is YYNGEE. The V gene end was trimmed by 7 bases and the J gene end by 7 bases; junction bases not matched to a gene: 10. This CDR3 spans 14 amino acids. The CDR3 region has the DNA TGTGCCAGCGGCCAACCGGGAGGGATGAATGAGCAGTTCTTC. Its protein product is CASGQPGGMNEQFF.

V and J are TRBV5-1 and TRBJ2-5; D gene uncertain. The germline gives CDR1 SGHRS, CDR2 YFSETQ. Trimming took off 2 bases at V and 4 bases at J, with 12 bases between the two ends. The CDR3 consists of 14 residues. CDR3 in amino acids: CASSFWSPRETQYF. In DNA form, the CDR3 reads TGCGCCAGCAGCTTCTGGAGTCCGCGAGAGACCCAGTACTTC.

The rearrangement joins TRBV29-1 to TRBJ1-2; D unresolved. Trimming shortened V by 2 bases and J by 2 bases, and 6 bases separated the two germline ends. Germline CDR1 and CDR2: SQVTM and ANQGSEA. The CDR3 sequence is 12 residues long. The CDR3 coding sequence is TGCAGCGTTGAATCAGAAAACTATGGCTACACCTTC. It translates to CSVESENYGYTF.

The chain is built from TRBV6-1 and TRBJ1-5, with TRBD1 matching over 7 bases. Trimming cost V 11 bases and J 6 bases; bases outside gene matches: 10. Per the germline V gene, CDR1 is MNHNS and CDR2 is SASEGT. The CDR3 is 13 residues long. CDR3 in amino acids: CASQKGAGQPQHF. The CDR3 DNA sequence: TGTGCCTCCCAGAAGGGGGCCGGTCAGCCCCAGCATTTT.

The J gene is TRBJ2-1, the V gene TRBV6-5; D is possibly TRBD2 (6 bases). V was clipped by 5 bases and J by 3 bases, with 14 bases between them. CDR1 and CDR2 (germline): MNHEY, SVGAGI. The CDR3 length is 15 residues. The CDR3 DNA follows: TGTGCCAGCAGTCCCCGGGGGATTGGCTACAATGAGCAGTTCTTC. Translating it yields CASSPRGIGYNEQFF.

The rearrangement links TRBV5-1 to TRBJ1-1; 9 nucleotides align to TRBD1. CDR3 size: 15 residues. The junction had 8 bases not matched to a gene; V was cut back by 4 bases and J by 4 bases. CDR1 and CDR2 (germline): SGHRS, YFSETQ. CDR3 loop: CASSRKQGASTEAFF. The CDR3 nucleotides are TGCGCCAGCAGCCGGAAACAGGGGGCAAGCACTGAAGCTTTCTTT.

This rearrangement joins TRBV7-8 to TRBJ1-5; 7 bases align to TRBD1. This CDR3 contains 16 residues. Germline loops: CDR1 SGHVS, CDR2 FQNEAQ. Trimming removed 5 bases from V and 3 bases from J; junction bases left unmatched: 10. The chain's CDR3 is CASSPNRTGFNQPQHF. In nucleotides, the CDR3 is TGTGCCAGCAGCCCAAACAGGACAGGATTCAATCAGCCCCAGCATTTT.

The chain uses TRBV7-7 and TRBJ2-2; D might be TRBD2 (5 bases). Germline CDR1 reads SSHAT; CDR2 reads FNYEAQ (reference sequence). V lost 5 bases and J lost 1, with 11 bases in between. The CDR3 covers 15 residues. The CDR3 protein is CASSNRDENTGELFF. The DNA of the CDR3 is TGTGCCAGCAGCAACCGGGATGAGAACACCGGGGAGCTGTTTTTT.

V is TRBV7-2 and J is TRBJ2-7, with D tentatively TRBD1 (6 bases). The CDR3 spans 12 residues. Germline V gives CDR1 SGHTA, CDR2 FQGNSA. The ends were cut back, 1 base at V and 7 bases at J, with 8 bases in the middle. CDR3 sequence (DNA): TGTGCCAGCAGCTTAGTTACAGGGGAGCAGTACTTC. Protein sequence: CASSLVTGEQYF.

This clone was counted a few times. This sequence joins TRBV28 and TRBJ1-5, with unresolved D. Germline V gene data show CDR1 as MDHEN and CDR2 as SYDVKM. The CDR3 covers 11 residues. Trimming removed 4 bases from V and 9 bases from J, with 7 bases in between. The CDR3 region is CASSSTRPQHF. The DNA of the CDR3 is TGTGCCAGCAGTTCGACAAGGCCCCAGCATTTT. The complete variable domain, with remaining parts taken from reference TRBV28 and TRBJ1-5, reads DVKVTQSSRYLVKRTGEKVFLECVQDMDHENMFWYRQDPGLGLRLIYFSYDVKMKEKGDIPEGYSVSREKKERFSLILESASTNQTSMYLCASSSTRPQHFGDGTRLSIL.

The table lists this clone with a count of one. The V and J genes are TRBV11-2 and TRBJ2-5; D perhaps matches TRBD1 (6 bases). V was pared by 4 bases and J by 5 bases, with 11 bases between. Germline CDR1 SGHAT, CDR2 FQNNGV. This CDR3 comprises 13 residues. The CDR3 nucleotides are TGTGCCAGCAGCTGGACAGTCATGGAGACCCAGTACTTC. It specifies CASSWTVMETQYF. The whole variable domain, filled in from reference TRBV11-2 and TRBJ2-5, reads EAGVAQSPRYKIIEKRQSVAFWCNPISGHATLYWYQQILGQGPKLLIQFQNNGVVDDSQLPKDRFSAERLKGVDSTLKIQPAKLEDSAVYLCASSWTVMETQYFGPGTRLLVL.

The chain recombines TRBV14 with TRBJ2-2; a weak D match, TRBD2 (6 bases). Trimming took 0 bases from V and 4 from J, leaving 12 bases between them. Germline assignment: CDR1 SGHDN and CDR2 FVKESK. The CDR3 length is 16 residues. The CDR3 nucleotides are TGTGCCAGCAGCCAAGATACGGGAGAACTCACCGGGGAGCTGTTTTTT. Translated, it gives CASSQDTGELTGELFF.

V is TRBV18 and J is TRBJ2-3; TRBD1 is a possible D gene (6 bases). The germline V gene has CDR1 KGHSH and CDR2 LQKENI. V lost 2 bases and J 3 bases, leaving 9 bases between the germline ends. This CDR3 contains 14 residues. CDR3 amino acids: CASSPTGNTDTQYF. The CDR3 DNA reads as TGTGCCAGCTCACCAACAGGGAATACAGATACGCAGTATTTT.

On this clone: The sample has other DNA sequences that encode this CDR3 too. The rearrangement uses TRBV6-1 and TRBJ1-6; TRBD1 is a possible D gene (5 bases). Trimming took off 4 bases at V and 10 bases at J, with 20 bases between the two ends. Germline V CDR1 and CDR2: MNHNS, SASEGT. The CDR3 length is 16 residues. The CDR3 region has the DNA TGTGCCAGCAGTGCAGGGACGGGGGGTTTAGGATCACCCCTCCACTTT. Amino acids: CASSAGTGGLGSPLHF.

V usage is TRBV7-3 and J usage is TRBJ1-6, with no clear D. Looked up from germline, CDR1 is SGHTA and CDR2 is FQGTGA. The CDR3 spans 12 residues. The V end lost 0 bases, the J end lost 12 bases, and 6 bases lay between the germline ends. DNA for the CDR3: TGTGCCAGCAGCTTAACTGGCGGACCCCTCCACTTT. Its protein product is CASSLTGGPLHF.

The V call is TRBV19, the J call TRBJ2-1, with TRBD1 as a possible D gene (5 bases). Trimming took 0 bases from V and 9 from J, leaving 12 bases between them. Germline CDR1 is LNHDA and CDR2 is SQIVND (reference sequence). CDR3 length equals 14 residues. CDR3: CASSIDIQGGEQFF. In nucleotides, the CDR3 is TGTGCCAGTAGTATAGATATCCAGGGCGGTGAGCAGTTCTTC.